The 30 T cell receptor beta chains reported below all come from one sample, sequenced in a study of T cell repertoires in cytomegalovirus infection. Using its own MiXCR run on the reads, TCRdb lists one record per CDR3 protein. Here the sample spans roughly 860,000 distinct CDR3 sequences, approximately 32% being singletons. Which antigens these TCRs recognize remains unknown. Specimen: cultured CD8+ T cells from PBMCs, collected from culture after CMV antigen stimulation. Receptors originate from a human donor in good health (CMV status not recorded). Some clones in this sample may be carry-over from other donors' samples.

The sample holds a few counts of this clonotype. The V call is TRBV6-1, the J call TRBJ2-1, with 7 bases that match TRBD2. After removal of 6 bases from V and 0 bases from J, the junction contained 8 bases not matched to a gene. The CDR3 length is 16 residues. From germline, CDR1 is MNHNS and CDR2 SASEGT. DNA of the CDR3: TGTGCCAGCAGGACCCGGGGGGTGGTCTCCTACAATGAGCAGTTCTTC. Translating gives CASRTRGVVSYNEQFF.

This clonotype was seen a handful of times. The V call is TRBV7-6, the J call TRBJ1-1; D gene ambiguous. The germline V and J ends were trimmed by 0 bases and 4 bases, with 18 bases remaining between them. The CDR3 is 17 residues long. Per the germline V gene, CDR1 is SGHVS and CDR2 is FNYEAQ. The CDR3 protein is CASSLAGMVVSSTEAFF. CDR3 coding DNA: TGTGCCAGCAGCTTAGCAGGGATGGTGGTTAGTTCCACTGAAGCTTTCTTT.

A word on this clonotype: Its ends do not fully match the called genes, so a read error is possible. The J gene is TRBJ2-7, the V gene TRBV4-2; D might be TRBD2 (6 bases). Germline CDR1 LGHNA, CDR2 YNFKEQ. This CDR3 contains 17 residues. CDR3 loop: CTSSQSEAGFLSYEQYF. The CDR3 bases are TGTACCAGCAGCCAAAGTGAAGCGGGCTTCCTCTCCTACGAGCAGTACTTC.

The CDR3 protein is CSASFGGANNEQFF. The CDR3 DNA sequence: TGCAGTGCCTCCTTTGGCGGGGCTAACAATGAGCAGTTCTTC. This sequence joins TRBV20-1 and TRBJ2-1, with a tentative D call TRBD2 (6 bases). The ends were cut back, 6 bases at V and 5 bases at J, with 17 bases in the middle. Germline V gene data show CDR1 as DFQATT and CDR2 as SNEGSKA (reference sequence). CDR3 length: 14 amino acids.

This clonotype has only a few counts. The V gene is TRBV12-3 or TRBV12-4, the J gene TRBJ2-1; tentative D call: TRBD2 (6 bases). The germline V and J ends were trimmed by 4 bases and 8 bases, with 21 bases remaining between them. This CDR3 region has 16 residues. Here the CDR3 DNA reads TGTGCCAGCAGTTCGGGGGACGAGCTTGGGATGGATGAGCAGTTCTTC. Protein: CASSSGDELGMDEQFF.

In its sample, this clonotype was seen many times. The CDR3 reads CASSPYAGEVEQFF. The CDR3 DNA is TGTGCCAGCAGCCCGTACGCGGGGGAGGTTGAGCAGTTCTTC. The rearrangement links TRBV7-2 to TRBJ2-1, with 7 bases lining up with TRBD2. Germline V gives CDR1 SGHTA, CDR2 FQGNSA. Germline trimming cut 5 bases from V and 9 bases from J; bases unmatched to any gene: 10. The CDR3 runs 14 residues.

CDR3 DNA sequence: TGTGCCAGCAGCTTTGACCTAACCACTGAAGCTTTCTTT. This codes for CASSFDLTTEAFF. The chain is built from TRBV5-4 and TRBJ1-1, with unresolved D. The germline V gene has CDR1 SGHNT and CDR2 YYREEE (reference sequence). V shed 2 bases and J shed 4 bases, with 9 bases lying between them. The CDR3 is 13 residues long.

The chain uses TRBV10-3 and TRBJ1-5; no clear D gene. Trimming removed 8 bases from V and 8 bases from J, with 19 bases in between. Germline CDR1 reads ENHRY; CDR2 reads SYGVKD. CDR3 length: 14 residues. Here the CDR3 DNA reads TGTGCCATCCTCAACGGGAAAGGGCTCAAGCCCCAGCATTTT. It translates to CAILNGKGLKPQHF.

This rearrangement joins TRBV7-9 to TRBJ2-7; tentative D call: TRBD2 (6 bases). Germline V gives CDR1 SEHNR, CDR2 FQNEAQ (reference sequence). CDR3 length: 13 amino acids. The V gene lost 1 base and the J gene lost 6 bases, with 10 bases spanning the gap. The chain's CDR3 is CASSLGRAGEQYV. The CDR3 bases are TGTGCCAGCAGCTTAGGGAGGGCGGGCGAGCAGTACGTC.

In this sample, this clonotype turned up a few times. This chain joins TRBV19 and TRBJ1-2, with a tentative D call TRBD1 (5 bases). Germline V CDR1 and CDR2: LNHDA, SQIVND (reference sequence). V lost 6 bases, J lost 0 bases, and 14 bases lay in between. The CDR3 length is 15 residues. CDR3 protein: CASSPGTTPNYGYTF. In DNA, the CDR3 is TGTGCCAGTAGCCCCGGGACGACTCCTAACTATGGCTACACCTTC. Looking up the rest from reference TRBV19 and TRBJ1-2 gives the full variable domain: DGGITQSPKYLFRKEGQNVTLSCEQNLNHDAMYWYRQDPGQGLRLIYYSQIVNDFQKGDIAEGYSVSREKKESFPLTVTSAQKNPTAFYLCASSPGTTPNYGYTFGSGTRLTVV.

The J gene is TRBJ2-3, the V gene TRBV9; D gene ambiguous. Germline CDR1 is SGDLS and CDR2 is YYNGEE. Trimming took 0 bases from V and 2 from J, leaving 10 bases between them. The CDR3 consists of 15 residues. CDR3 sequence (DNA): TGTGCCAGCAGCGTAGAAGGTCAAATCACAGATACGCAGTATTTT. Protein: CASSVEGQITDTQYF.

This clonotype was counted only a few times. The chain joins TRBV7-8 to TRBJ2-7, with a weak D call TRBD2 (7 bases). The germline V gene encodes CDR1 SGHVS and CDR2 FQNEAQ. Trimming took off 6 bases at V and 0 bases at J, with 15 bases between the two ends. The length of the CDR3 is 15 residues. The CDR3 bases are TGTGCCAGCAGGATGGGGGGGGCGAGCTCCTACGAGCAGTACTTC. Its translation is CASRMGGASSYEQYF.

On this clonotype itself: With a much larger clone just one base away, this may be a read error. V is TRBV7-4 and J is TRBJ2-7, with no clear D. Germline CDR1 and CDR2: SGHVT and SQSDAQ. The CDR3 totals 11 residues. Trimming shortened V by 4 bases and J by 6 bases, and 7 bases separated the two germline ends. CDR3 sequence: CASSSPSEQYF. In nucleotides, the CDR3 is TGTGCCAGCAGCTCCCCCAGCGAGCAGTACTTC.

This clonotype was seen a few times. V and J are TRBV5-8 and TRBJ2-5; maybe TRBD1 (6 bases). Trimming removed 0 bases at V and 4 bases at J, with 13 bases between. The length of the CDR3 is 15 residues. Germline CDR1 reads SGHTS; CDR2 reads YDEGEE. The CDR3 sequence is CASSLGTADGETQYF. As DNA, the CDR3 is TGTGCCAGCAGCTTGGGGACAGCGGACGGAGAGACCCAGTACTTC.

This clonotype has only a few counts. This chain uses TRBV12-3 or TRBV12-4 with TRBJ2-3; the D is unclear. The CDR3 is made up of 14 amino acids. V lost 4 bases, J lost 4 bases, and 12 bases lay in between. CDR3 in amino acids: CASSSGPSPDTQYF. The CDR3 region has the DNA TGTGCCAGCAGTTCCGGGCCTTCACCAGATACGCAGTATTTT.

The V and J genes are TRBV19 and TRBJ2-3, with 12 bases fitting TRBD2. Germline CDR1 reads LNHDA; CDR2 reads SQIVND (reference sequence). CDR3 length: 12 residues. Trimming took 1 base from V and 14 from J; bases not matched to a gene: 1. CDR3 sequence reads: CASSIGTSGTYF. The CDR3, as DNA: TGTGCCAGTAGTATAGGGACTAGCGGGACGTATTTT.

The chain combines TRBV9 with TRBJ1-2; D is undetermined. The CDR3 is made up of 13 amino acids. V was pared by 7 bases and J by 4 bases, with 14 bases between. Germline CDR1 reads SGDLS; CDR2 reads YYNGEE. The CDR3 coding sequence is TGTGCCAGCCGGGGAACCCTTGCCTATGGCTACACCTTC. Translated, it gives CASRGTLAYGYTF.

This clonotype turned up a few times. The V gene is TRBV28, the J gene TRBJ2-7; D unclear. Germline values: CDR1 MDHEN, CDR2 SYDVKM. Trimming pared 3 bases from V and 2 bases from J, leaving 8 bases between. The CDR3 has 13 residues. This CDR3 reads CASSFGLPYEQYV. The CDR3 nucleotides are TGTGCCAGCAGTTTTGGTTTACCCTACGAGCAGTACGTC.

The CDR3 loop is CASSPLEGQVSYEQYF. Here the CDR3 DNA reads TGTGCCAGCAGCCCGCTAGAAGGACAGGTCTCCTACGAGCAGTACTTC. The gene calls are TRBV7-6 and TRBJ2-7; TRBD1 aligns across 7 bases. This CDR3 contains 16 residues. Germline CDR1 reads SGHVS; CDR2 reads FNYEAQ. V trimming: 5 bases; J trimming: 0 bases; junction bases outside the gene matches: 10.

This clonotype was observed at least ten times. The genes are TRBV6-1 and TRBJ1-5, with 8 bases aligning to TRBD1. The CDR3 contains 15 residues. Germline CDR1 MNHNS, CDR2 SASEGT. V lost 4 bases and J lost 2; bases outside the gene matches: 4. The DNA for the CDR3 is TGTGCCAGCAGTGTTCCGGGACAGGGCAATCAGCCCCAGCATTTT. Translating gives CASSVPGQGNQPQHF.

This clonotype was seen a handful of times. The chain employs TRBV11-1 and TRBJ1-1; 7 nucleotides align to TRBD1. Germline V gene data show CDR1 as SGHAT and CDR2 as FQDESV (reference sequence). Germline trimming cut 5 bases from V and 4 bases from J; bases unmatched to any gene: 7. The CDR3 loop spans 14 amino acids. The CDR3, as DNA: TGTGCCAGCAGCACAACGACAGGGAGCACTGAAGCTTTCTTT. Translation gives CASSTTTGSTEAFF.

The chain has TRBV15 and TRBJ1-5, with D perhaps TRBD1 (5 bases). The CDR3 covers 14 residues. Trimming took off 3 bases at V and 0 bases at J, with 6 bases between the two ends. Germline V lookup: CDR1 LNHNV, CDR2 YYDKDF (reference sequence). The CDR3 here is CATSSDSSNQPQHF. The CDR3 DNA reads TGTGCCACCAGCAGTGACAGTAGCAATCAGCCCCAGCATTTT.

This clonotype was seen at least ten times. The V and J genes are TRBV2 and TRBJ2-2, with 7 bases lining up with TRBD1. This CDR3 comprises 16 residues. Germline V gene sequence: CDR1 SNHLY, CDR2 FYNNEI. The ends lost 2 bases at V and 2 bases at J; junction bases unmatched: 5. For the CDR3, the DNA is TGTGCCAGCAGTGAACAGGGGGTTGTAAACACCGGGGAGCTGTTTTTT. This sequence encodes CASSEQGVVNTGELFF.

This clonotype was observed at least ten times. This chain links TRBV19 with TRBJ2-2; D tentatively fits TRBD1 or TRBD2 (5 bases each). CDR1 and CDR2 (germline): LNHDA, SQIVND (reference sequence). CDR3 length equals 16 residues. Trimming stripped 6 bases from V and 6 bases from J, with 20 bases between. CDR3 residues: CASSNPGPFAPGELFF. DNA of the CDR3: TGTGCCAGTAGCAACCCGGGACCCTTTGCACCCGGGGAGCTGTTTTTT.

The table lists this clonotype with a few counts. As DNA, the CDR3 is TGTGCTAGTGGTGCGGACAGGTGGAGGCAGTACGTC. Amino acid sequence: CASGADRWRQYV. This sequence joins TRBV12-5 and TRBJ2-7; 7 bases match TRBD1. Germline assignment: CDR1 LGHNT and CDR2 FRNRAP. J lost 9 bases, V lost 5 bases, and 7 bases had no gene match. The CDR3 contains 12 residues.

Comments on this clonotype: At one end, the junction sequence differs from germline, possibly due to a read error. The rearrangement joins TRBV7-7 to TRBJ2-5, with TRBD2 identical over 16 bases. There are 19 residues in the CDR3. Germline lookup yields CDR1 SSHAT and CDR2 FNYEAQ (reference sequence). CDR3 loop: CASSSRGTSGGAAAETQYF. As DNA, the CDR3 is TGTGCTAGCAGCTCCAGAGGGACTAGCGGGGGGGCGGCCGCAGAGACCCAGTACTTC. Drawing the rest from reference TRBV7-7 and TRBJ2-5, the complete variable domain is GAGVSQSPRYKVTKRGQDVTLRCDPISSHATLYWYQQALGQGPEFLTYFNYEAQPDKSGLPSDRFSAERPEGSISTLTIQRTEQRDSAMYRCASSSRGTSGGAAAETQYFGPGTRLLVL.

This clonotype came up once. This sequence joins TRBV5-1 and TRBJ2-3, with D maybe TRBD2 (5 bases). Trimming left V 7 bases short and J 0 bases short, with 18 bases between. CDR3 size: 16 residues. The germline V gene has CDR1 SGHRS and CDR2 YFSETQ. This CDR3 is CASDLRTPASTDTQYF. DNA of the CDR3: TGCGCCAGCGACTTGAGGACTCCGGCTAGCACAGATACGCAGTATTTT.

This clonotype has only a few counts. The V gene is TRBV19, the J gene TRBJ1-3; D not resolved. The CDR3 extends over 16 amino acids. With 6 bases removed from V and 0 bases from J, the gap between germline ends came to 15 bases. Germline CDR1 LNHDA, CDR2 SQIVND (reference sequence). CDR3 bases: TGTGCCAGTAGAAGTATGGAGGTGGTCTCTGGAAACACCATATATTTT. It yields the protein CASRSMEVVSGNTIYF. The whole variable domain, filled in from reference TRBV19 and TRBJ1-3, reads DGGITQSPKYLFRKEGQNVTLSCEQNLNHDAMYWYRQDPGQGLRLIYYSQIVNDFQKGDIAEGYSVSREKKESFPLTVTSAQKNPTAFYLCASRSMEVVSGNTIYFGEGSWLTVV.

The chain couples TRBV6-2 or TRBV6-3 to TRBJ2-6; D perhaps matches TRBD2 (6 bases). The CDR3 contains 14 residues. Deletions cut 10 bases from V and 4 bases from J, with 14 bases between. The germline V gene encodes CDR1 MNHEY and CDR2 SVGEGT. CDR3 residues: CATSRGTGANVLTF. The CDR3 DNA follows: TGTGCCACCTCGCGGGGCACCGGGGCCAACGTCCTGACTTTC.

In its sample, this clonotype was seen a few times. The chain employs TRBV12-3 or TRBV12-4 and TRBJ2-7, with D perhaps matching TRBD1 (6 bases). The V end lost 4 bases, the J end lost 2 bases, and 12 bases lay between the germline ends. The CDR3 runs 14 residues. CDR3 coding DNA: TGTGCCAGCAGTTCCCAGGGGTTTACCTACGAGCAGTACGTC. This encodes CASSSQGFTYEQYV.